Listed below are T cell receptor beta chains from one sample, sequenced in a study of T cells after yellow fever vaccination. TCRdb ran MiXCR on the 5' RACE reads and lists one entry per CDR3 protein. The sample includes about 370,000 distinct CDR3 sequences, around a tenth of them seen just once. The sequencing used PBMCs, collected on the day of the first yellow fever vaccination. The receptors here all came from a young man who received the YFV17D yellow fever vaccine. CDR3s include the opening cysteine and the closing phenylalanine or tryptophan. Fields, in order: J gene, D gene, clone size, V gene, CDR3 protein, CDR3 DNA. The D gene is left open where the match is weak. Expanded clones get a size class; other rows say once, few or many, or leave the size out.

J: TRBJ2-2; D: NA; size: few; V: TRBV2; CDR3: CASSDDAGELFF; DNA: TGTGCCAGCAGTGACGACGCCGGGGAGCTGTTTTTT
J: TRBJ2-1; D: TRBD2; size: many; V: TRBV5-1; CDR3: CASSALAGGGNEQFF; DNA: TGCGCCAGCAGCGCCCTAGCGGGGGGGGGCAATGAGCAGTTCTTC
J: TRBJ1-5; D: NA; size: NA; V: TRBV6-1; CDR3: CASTFQYLWNQPQHF; DNA: TGTGCCAGCACCTTCCAATACCTTTGGAATCAGCCCCAGCATTTT
J: TRBJ1-2; D: TRBD1; size: few; V: TRBV19; CDR3: CAVTGTAYGYTF; DNA: TGTGCTGTCACCGGGACAGCCTATGGCTACACCTTC
J: TRBJ2-7; D: NA; size: many; V: TRBV4-1; CDR3: CASSQNWAWGEQYF; DNA: TGCGCCAGCAGCCAAAATTGGGCTTGGGGCGAGCAGTACTTC
J: TRBJ2-3; D: NA; size: NA; V: TRBV15; CDR3: CATSSPGNSSTDTQYF; DNA: TGTGCCACCAGCAGCCCCGGAAACAGCAGCACAGATACGCAGTATTTT
J: TRBJ2-7; D: NA; size: NA; V: TRBV3-1; CDR3: CASSQDPSGAYEQYF; DNA: TGTGCCAGCAGCCAAGATCCATCAGGGGCCTACGAGCAGTACTTC
J: TRBJ2-5; D: NA; size: many; V: TRBV2; CDR3: CASSEGAETQYF; DNA: TGTGCCAGCAGTGAGGGAGCGGAGACCCAGTACTTC
J: TRBJ1-6; D: TRBD1; size: NA; V: TRBV12-3/TRBV12-4; CDR3: CASSSGTGNNSPLHF; DNA: TGTGCCAGCAGTTCGGGGACAGGGAACAATTCACCCCTCCACTTT
J: TRBJ2-7; D: TRBD2; size: NA; V: TRBV5-1; CDR3: CASSRTSGGLYEQYF; DNA: TGCGCCAGCAGTAGGACTAGCGGGGGATTATACGAGCAGTACTTC
J: TRBJ2-1; D: NA; size: NA; V: TRBV12-3/TRBV12-4; CDR3: CASSSGEPEVQFF; DNA: TGTGCCAGCAGTTCTGGTGAACCGGAGGTCCAGTTCTTC
J: TRBJ2-3; D: NA; size: few; V: TRBV20-1; CDR3: CSARDADKLKDTQYF; DNA: TGCAGTGCTAGAGATGCAGACAAGCTCAAAGATACGCAGTATTTT
J: TRBJ2-5; D: TRBD1; size: NA; V: TRBV7-9; CDR3: CASSKQGAGTQYF; DNA: TGTGCCAGCAGCAAGCAGGGGGCTGGGACCCAGTACTTC
J: TRBJ1-6; D: TRBD1; size: many; V: TRBV24-1; CDR3: CARRAGTGGGNSPLHF; DNA: TGTGCCAGACGTGCCGGGACAGGGGGCGGCAATTCACCCCTCCACTTT
J: TRBJ2-1; D: TRBD2; size: NA; V: TRBV7-8; CDR3: CASSLAGRVAGYNEQFF; DNA: TGTGCCAGCAGCTTAGCGGGTAGGGTAGCGGGATACAATGAGCAGTTCTTC
J: TRBJ1-2; D: NA; size: few; V: TRBV4-2; CDR3: CASSQDSTANYGYTF; DNA: TGTGCCAGCAGCCAAGACTCCACCGCTAACTATGGCTACACCTTC
J: TRBJ2-7; D: TRBD1; size: few; V: TRBV20-1; CDR3: CSAAETGGPYEQYF; DNA: TGCAGTGCTGCTGAAACAGGGGGCCCCTACGAGCAGTACTTC
J: TRBJ2-1; D: NA; size: few; V: TRBV7-7; CDR3: CASSLEGFATEQFF; DNA: TGTGCCAGCAGCTTAGAAGGTTTCGCCACCGAGCAGTTCTTC
J: TRBJ2-5; D: NA; size: few; V: TRBV27; CDR3: CASTSGAKSTQYF; DNA: TGTGCCAGCACCTCGGGAGCCAAGAGCACCCAGTACTTC
J: TRBJ2-3; D: NA; size: many; V: TRBV5-4; CDR3: CASSFPEITDTQYF; DNA: TGTGCCAGCAGCTTTCCCGAGATCACAGATACGCAGTATTTT
J: TRBJ2-5; D: TRBD2; size: NA; V: TRBV9; CDR3: CASSVDPSGGQETQYF; DNA: TGTGCCAGCAGCGTAGATCCTAGCGGGGGGCAAGAGACCCAGTACTTC
J: TRBJ2-3; D: TRBD2; size: many; V: TRBV4-2; CDR3: CASSQAGLAPTDTQYF; DNA: TGTGCCAGCAGCCAAGCGGGACTAGCCCCCACAGATACGCAGTATTTT
J: TRBJ2-6; D: NA; size: many; V: TRBV7-2; CDR3: CASSLGGGTGANVLTF; DNA: TGTGCCAGCAGCTTAGGTGGAGGGACTGGGGCCAACGTCCTGACTTTC
J: TRBJ1-6; D: TRBD1; size: few; V: TRBV20-1; CDR3: CSARRTGFSSPLHF; DNA: TGCAGTGCTAGGCGGACAGGCTTTAGTTCACCCCTCCACTTT
J: TRBJ2-2; D: NA; size: NA; V: TRBV27; CDR3: CASSRPGAGELFF; DNA: TGTGCCAGCAGCCGACCAGGGGCCGGGGAGCTGTTTTTT
J: TRBJ2-1; D: NA; size: NA; V: TRBV20-1; CDR3: CSARVDEQFF; DNA: TGCAGTGCTAGAGTTGATGAGCAGTTCTTC
J: TRBJ1-2; D: TRBD1; size: few; V: TRBV7-9; CDR3: CASSLAQTGGGYGYTF; DNA: TGTGCCAGCAGCTTAGCGCAAACAGGGGGAGGCTATGGCTACACCTTC
J: TRBJ2-3; D: TRBD2; size: NA; V: TRBV4-3; CDR3: CASSQDTLAGPTWTDTQYF; DNA: TGCGCCAGCAGCCAAGATACCCTAGCGGGGCCGACCTGGACAGATACGCAGTATTTT
J: TRBJ2-2; D: TRBD1; size: many; V: TRBV5-1; CDR3: CASSPQPGQGSGELFF; DNA: TGCGCCAGCAGCCCGCAACCGGGACAGGGGTCCGGGGAGCTGTTTTTT
J: TRBJ2-3; D: TRBD2; size: few; V: TRBV7-9; CDR3: CASSPISGGASDTQYF; DNA: TGTGCCAGCAGCCCAATCAGCGGGGGGGCCTCGGATACGCAGTATTTT
J: TRBJ2-5; D: TRBD2; size: NA; V: TRBV13; CDR3: CASSLVRGTRTQYF; DNA: TGTGCCAGCAGCTTAGTGCGGGGGACTAGGACCCAGTACTTC
J: TRBJ1-6; D: TRBD1; size: few; V: TRBV5-1; CDR3: CASSLSAGGADSPLHF; DNA: TGCGCCAGCAGCTTGAGTGCAGGGGGCGCGGATTCACCCCTCCACTTT
J: TRBJ2-1; D: NA; size: NA; V: TRBV9; CDR3: CASSVSSGNEQFF; DNA: TGTGCCAGCAGCGTATCTTCCGGGAATGAGCAGTTCTTC
J: TRBJ2-1; D: NA; size: few; V: TRBV12-3/TRBV12-4; CDR3: CASPAPRSGEVEQFF; DNA: TGTGCCAGCCCGGCCCCAAGATCGGGGGAGGTTGAGCAGTTCTTC
J: TRBJ1-3; D: NA; size: NA; V: TRBV7-6; CDR3: CASSLGTAGNTIYF; DNA: TGTGCCAGCAGCTTAGGGACAGCTGGAAACACCATATATTTT
J: TRBJ1-2; D: NA; size: few; V: TRBV25-1; CDR3: CASSYSRTGVDGYTF; DNA: TGTGCCAGCAGCTACAGTCGTACAGGAGTAGATGGCTACACCTTC